These 5 T cell receptor beta chains share one sample of origin, sequenced in a study of T cells expressing NK-cell markers. TCRdb re-called the 5' RACE reads; every CDR3 protein appears as one record, without DNA. The listing records 550,000 to 600,000 distinct CDR3 sequences. Material: blood T cells: a sorted CD56 or NKG2C T cell subset, CD4+ or CD8+ T cells, or bulk PBMC T cells (not recorded which). These TCRs come from a young man in good health.

The rearrangement joins TRBV9 to TRBJ2-1. The CDR3 is 15 amino acids. In germline, CDR1 is SGDLS, CDR2 YYNGEE. CDR3: CASSVSINSYNEQFF.

V and J are TRBV6-2 or TRBV6-3 and TRBJ2-5; TCRdb's D gene call, TRBD2, goes unchecked for lack of DNA. Per the germline V gene, CDR1 is MNHEY and CDR2 is SVGEGT. The CDR3 runs to 17 residues. This CDR3 is CASSYGLWREIKETQYF.

V usage is TRBV20-1 and J usage is TRBJ2-1. Per the germline V gene, CDR1 is DFQATT and CDR2 is SNEGSKA (reference sequence). CDR3 size: 14 residues. CDR3 in amino acids: CSGGVGGSDNEQFF.

V is TRBV27 and J is TRBJ2-5; TCRdb returns TRBD1, unconfirmable since there is no DNA. Germline-derived CDR1 and CDR2 are MNHEY and SMNVEV (reference sequence). This CDR3 contains 16 residues. The CDR3 loop is CANPHEDREISETQYF.

The V call is TRBV3-1, the J call TRBJ2-3; TCRdb's D call, TRBD2, is unchecked because there is no DNA. Germline values: CDR1 LGHDT, CDR2 YNNKEL (reference sequence). The CDR3 contains 17 residues. CDR3 amino acids: CASSQGFSGRSTDTQYF.